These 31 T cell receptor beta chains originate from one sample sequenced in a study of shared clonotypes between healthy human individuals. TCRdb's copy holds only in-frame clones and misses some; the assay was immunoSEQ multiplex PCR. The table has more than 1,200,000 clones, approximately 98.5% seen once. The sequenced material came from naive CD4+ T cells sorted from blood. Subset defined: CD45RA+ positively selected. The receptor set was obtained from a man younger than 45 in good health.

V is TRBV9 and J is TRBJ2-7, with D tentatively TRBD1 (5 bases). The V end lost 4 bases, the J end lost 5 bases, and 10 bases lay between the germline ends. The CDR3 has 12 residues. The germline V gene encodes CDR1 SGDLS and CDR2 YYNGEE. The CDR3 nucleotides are TGTGCCAGCAGCCCTACAGGTCACGAGCAGTACTTC. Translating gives CASSPTGHEQYF.

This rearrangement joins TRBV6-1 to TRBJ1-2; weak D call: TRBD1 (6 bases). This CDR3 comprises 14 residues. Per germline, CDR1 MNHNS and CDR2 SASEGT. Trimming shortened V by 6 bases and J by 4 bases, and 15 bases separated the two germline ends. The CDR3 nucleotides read TGTGCCAGCAGGGAACAGGGTGTTATCTATGGCTACACCTTC. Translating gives CASREQGVIYGYTF.

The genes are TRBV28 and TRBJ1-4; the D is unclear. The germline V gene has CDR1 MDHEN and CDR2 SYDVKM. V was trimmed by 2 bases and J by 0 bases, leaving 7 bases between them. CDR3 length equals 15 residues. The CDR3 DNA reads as TGTGCCAGCAGTTTACAAAGTCCAACTAATGAAAAACTGTTTTTT. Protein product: CASSLQSPTNEKLFF.

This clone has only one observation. The CDR3: CSVVRDYDQETQYF. The CDR3 nucleotides read TGCAGCGTTGTTCGGGATTACGACCAAGAGACCCAGTACTTC. The chain carries TRBV29-1 and TRBJ2-5; weak D call: TRBD2 (5 bases). V was cut by 4 bases and J by 0 bases, with 12 bases left in between. The CDR3 is 14 amino acids. From germline, CDR1 is SQVTM and CDR2 ANQGSEA.

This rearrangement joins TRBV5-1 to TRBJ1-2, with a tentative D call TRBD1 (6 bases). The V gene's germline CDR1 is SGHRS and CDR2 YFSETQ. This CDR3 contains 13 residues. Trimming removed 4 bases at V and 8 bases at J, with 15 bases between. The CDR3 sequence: CASSQQGLLGYTF. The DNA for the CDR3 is TGCGCCAGCAGCCAACAGGGTCTGCTCGGCTACACCTTC. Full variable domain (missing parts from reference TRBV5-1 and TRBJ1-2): KAGVTQTPRYLIKTRGQQVTLSCSPISGHRSVSWYQQTPGQGLQFLFEYFSETQRNKGNFPGRFSGRQFSNSRSEMNVSTLELGDSALYLCASSQQGLLGYTFGSGTRLTVV.

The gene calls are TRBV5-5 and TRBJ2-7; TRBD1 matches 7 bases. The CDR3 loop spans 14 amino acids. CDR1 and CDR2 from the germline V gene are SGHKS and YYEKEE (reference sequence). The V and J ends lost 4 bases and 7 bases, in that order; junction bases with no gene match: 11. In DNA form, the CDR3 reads TGTGCCAGCAGCCTTCAGGGGGTGAGGAGGGAGCAGTACTTC. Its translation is CASSLQGVRREQYF. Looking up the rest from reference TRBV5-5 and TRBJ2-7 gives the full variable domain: DAGVTQSPTHLIKTRGQQVTLRCSPISGHKSVSWYQQVLGQGPQFIFQYYEKEERGRGNFPDRFSARQFPNYSSELNVNALLLGDSALYLCASSLQGVRREQYFGPGTRLTVT.

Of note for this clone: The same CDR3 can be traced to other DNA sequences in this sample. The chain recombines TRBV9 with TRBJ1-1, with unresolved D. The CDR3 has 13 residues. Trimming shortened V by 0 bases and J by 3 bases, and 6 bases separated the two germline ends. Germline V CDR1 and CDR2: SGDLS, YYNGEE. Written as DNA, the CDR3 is TGTGCCAGCAGCGTAGCTGGAGACACTGAAGCTTTCTTT. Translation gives CASSVAGDTEAFF.

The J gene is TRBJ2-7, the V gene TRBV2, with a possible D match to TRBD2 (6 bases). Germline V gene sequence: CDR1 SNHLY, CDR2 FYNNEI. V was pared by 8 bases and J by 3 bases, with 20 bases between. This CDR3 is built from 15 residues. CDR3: CASVLEGGMGYEQYF. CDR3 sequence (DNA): TGTGCCAGCGTCTTAGAAGGCGGGATGGGCTACGAGCAGTACTTC.

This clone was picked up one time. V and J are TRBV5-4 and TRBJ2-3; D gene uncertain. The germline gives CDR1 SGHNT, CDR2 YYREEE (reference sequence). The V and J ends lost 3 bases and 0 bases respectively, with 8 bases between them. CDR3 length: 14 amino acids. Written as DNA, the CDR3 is TGTGCCAGCAGCTCAGGTACTAGCACAGATACGCAGTATTTT. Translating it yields CASSSGTSTDTQYF.

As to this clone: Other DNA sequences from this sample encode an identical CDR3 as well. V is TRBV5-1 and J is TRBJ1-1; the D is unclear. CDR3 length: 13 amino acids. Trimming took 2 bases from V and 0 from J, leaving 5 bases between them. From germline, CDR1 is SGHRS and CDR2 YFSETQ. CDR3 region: CASSFALNTEAFF. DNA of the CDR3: TGCGCCAGCAGCTTCGCCCTGAACACTGAAGCTTTCTTT.

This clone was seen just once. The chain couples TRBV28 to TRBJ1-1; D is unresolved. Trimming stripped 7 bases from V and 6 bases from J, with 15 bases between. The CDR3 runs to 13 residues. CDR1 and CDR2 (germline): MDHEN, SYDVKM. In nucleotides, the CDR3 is TGTGCCAGCACATTCGGGTGGAGTGCTGAAGCTTTCTTT. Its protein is CASTFGWSAEAFF.

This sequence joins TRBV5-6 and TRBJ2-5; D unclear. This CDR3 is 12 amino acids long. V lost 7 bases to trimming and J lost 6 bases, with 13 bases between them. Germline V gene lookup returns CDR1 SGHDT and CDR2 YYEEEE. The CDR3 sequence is CASGPYAKTQYF. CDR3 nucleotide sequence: TGTGCCAGCGGCCCGTACGCGAAGACCCAGTACTTC.

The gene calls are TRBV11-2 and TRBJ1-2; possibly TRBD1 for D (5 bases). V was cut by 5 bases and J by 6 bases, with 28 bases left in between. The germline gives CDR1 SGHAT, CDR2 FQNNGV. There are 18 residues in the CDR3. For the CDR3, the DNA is TGTGCCAGCAGCCCCACATGGTGGGGGGTTGGTAAGGTGGATGGCTACACCTTC. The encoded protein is CASSPTWWGVGKVDGYTF.

CDR3 DNA sequence: TGCGCCAGCAGCACTGGCCCCTTCTCACAGGGCCCCGGTCGGTCAGTTACTGAAGCTTTCTTT. Its protein is CASSTGPFSQGPGRSVTEAFF. The gene calls are TRBV5-1 and TRBJ1-1; weak D call: TRBD1 (6 bases). Germline assignment: CDR1 SGHRS and CDR2 YFSETQ. V was pared by 4 bases and J by 5 bases, with 36 bases between. The CDR3 has 21 amino acids.

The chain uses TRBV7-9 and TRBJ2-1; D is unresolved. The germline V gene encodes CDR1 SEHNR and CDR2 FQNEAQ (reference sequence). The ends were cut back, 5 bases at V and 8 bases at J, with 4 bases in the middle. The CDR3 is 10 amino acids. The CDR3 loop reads CASSPHEQFF. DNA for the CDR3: TGTGCCAGCAGCCCTCATGAGCAGTTCTTC.

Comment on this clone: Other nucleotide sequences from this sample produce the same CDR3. CDR3 sequence: CASSSSGLYEQYF. CDR3 in DNA: TGTGCCAGCAGCTCAAGCGGTCTTTACGAGCAGTACTTC. V usage is TRBV11-2 and J usage is TRBJ2-7; TRBD2 is a possible D gene (5 bases). In germline, CDR1 is SGHAT, CDR2 FQNNGV. V was clipped by 4 bases and J by 4 bases, with 11 bases between them. The CDR3 runs to 13 residues.

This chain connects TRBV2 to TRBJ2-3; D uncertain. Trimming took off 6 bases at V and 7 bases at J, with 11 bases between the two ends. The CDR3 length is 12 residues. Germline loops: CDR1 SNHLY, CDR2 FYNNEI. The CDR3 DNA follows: TGTGCCAGCAGCGTAGGACGGAATACGCAGTATTTT. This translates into CASSVGRNTQYF.

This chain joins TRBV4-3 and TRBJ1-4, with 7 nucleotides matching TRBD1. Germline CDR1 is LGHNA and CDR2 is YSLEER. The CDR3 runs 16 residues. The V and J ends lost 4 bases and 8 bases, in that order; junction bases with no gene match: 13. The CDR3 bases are TGCGCCAGCAGCCCCATCCGGGACAGCTTCGGGGAAAAACTGTTTTTT. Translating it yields CASSPIRDSFGEKLFF.

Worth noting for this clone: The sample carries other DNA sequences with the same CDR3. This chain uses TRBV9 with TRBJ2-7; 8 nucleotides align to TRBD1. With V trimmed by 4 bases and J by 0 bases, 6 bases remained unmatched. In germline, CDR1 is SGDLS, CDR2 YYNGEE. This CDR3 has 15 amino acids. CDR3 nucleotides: TGTGCCAGCAGCCCACGGACAGGGAGCTCCTACGAGCAGTACTTC. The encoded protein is CASSPRTGSSYEQYF.

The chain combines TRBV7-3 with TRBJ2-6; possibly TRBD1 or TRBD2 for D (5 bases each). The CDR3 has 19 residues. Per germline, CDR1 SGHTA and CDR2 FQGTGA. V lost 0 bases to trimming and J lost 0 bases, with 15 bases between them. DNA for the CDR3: TGTGCCAGCAGCTTAACGAGGGCAGGGCGGACCTCTGGGGCCAACGTCCTGACTTTC. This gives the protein CASSLTRAGRTSGANVLTF.

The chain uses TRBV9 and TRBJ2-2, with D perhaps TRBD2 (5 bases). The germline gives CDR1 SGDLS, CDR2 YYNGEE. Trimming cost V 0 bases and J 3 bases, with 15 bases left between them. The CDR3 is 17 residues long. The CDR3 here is CASSVGGRGIDTGELFF. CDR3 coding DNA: TGTGCCAGCAGCGTAGGAGGGAGAGGGATAGACACCGGGGAGCTGTTTTTT. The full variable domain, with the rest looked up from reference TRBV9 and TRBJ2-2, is DSGVTQTPKHLITATGQRVTLRCSPRSGDLSVYWYQQSLDQGLQFLIQYYNGEERAKGNILERFSAQQFPDLHSELNLSSLELGDSALYFCASSVGGRGIDTGELFFGEGSRLTVL.

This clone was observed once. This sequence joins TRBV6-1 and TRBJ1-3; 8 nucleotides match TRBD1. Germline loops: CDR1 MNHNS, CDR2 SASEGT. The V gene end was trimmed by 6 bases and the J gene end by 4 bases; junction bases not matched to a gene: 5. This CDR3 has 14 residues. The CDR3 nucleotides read TGTGCCAGCAGGGCGGACAGGGTCGGAAACACCATATATTTT. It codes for CASRADRVGNTIYF.

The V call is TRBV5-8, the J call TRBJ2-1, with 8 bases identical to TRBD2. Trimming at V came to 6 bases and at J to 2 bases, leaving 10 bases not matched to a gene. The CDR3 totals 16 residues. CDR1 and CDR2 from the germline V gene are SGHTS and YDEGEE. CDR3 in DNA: TGTGCCAGCATTCCCGGAGTACTAGCGGCCTACAATGAGCAGTTCTTC. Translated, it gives CASIPGVLAAYNEQFF.

The CDR3 here is CASSVGPRVTDTQYF. As DNA, the CDR3 is TGTGCCAGCAGCGTAGGACCCAGGGTAACAGATACGCAGTATTTT. The V and J genes are TRBV9 and TRBJ2-3; tentatively, D is TRBD1 (5 bases). The V end was cut by 0 bases, the J end by 3 bases, with 11 bases between. Germline CDR1 and CDR2: SGDLS and YYNGEE. This CDR3 has 15 residues.

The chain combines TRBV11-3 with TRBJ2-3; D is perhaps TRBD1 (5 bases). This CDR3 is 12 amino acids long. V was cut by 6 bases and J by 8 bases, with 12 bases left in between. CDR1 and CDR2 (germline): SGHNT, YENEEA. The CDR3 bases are TGTGCCAGCAGACTTTTAGGGGTTACGCAGTATTTT. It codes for CASRLLGVTQYF.

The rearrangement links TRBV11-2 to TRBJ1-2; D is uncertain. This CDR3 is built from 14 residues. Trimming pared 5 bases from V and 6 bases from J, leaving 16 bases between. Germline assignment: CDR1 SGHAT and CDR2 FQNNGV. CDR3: CASSRLRFRDGYTF. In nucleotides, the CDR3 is TGTGCCAGCAGCCGGCTTAGGTTTCGGGATGGCTACACCTTC. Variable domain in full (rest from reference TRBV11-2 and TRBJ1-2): EAGVAQSPRYKIIEKRQSVAFWCNPISGHATLYWYQQILGQGPKLLIQFQNNGVVDDSQLPKDRFSAERLKGVDSTLKIQPAKLEDSAVYLCASSRLRFRDGYTFGSGTRLTVV.

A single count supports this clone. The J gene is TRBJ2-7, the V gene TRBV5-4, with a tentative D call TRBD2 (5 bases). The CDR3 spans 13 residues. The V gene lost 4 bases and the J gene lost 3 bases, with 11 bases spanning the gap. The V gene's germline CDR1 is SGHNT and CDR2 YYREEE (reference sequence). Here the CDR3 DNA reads TGTGCCAGCAGCGCAGGACTGGACTACGAGCAGTACTTC. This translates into CASSAGLDYEQYF.

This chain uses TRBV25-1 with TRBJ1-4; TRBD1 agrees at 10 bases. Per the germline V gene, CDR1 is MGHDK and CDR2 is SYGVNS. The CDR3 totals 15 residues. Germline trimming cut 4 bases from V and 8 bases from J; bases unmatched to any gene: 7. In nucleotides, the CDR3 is TGTGCCAGCAGTGCCCCGGGACAGGGGAACGAAAAACTGTTTTTT. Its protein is CASSAPGQGNEKLFF.

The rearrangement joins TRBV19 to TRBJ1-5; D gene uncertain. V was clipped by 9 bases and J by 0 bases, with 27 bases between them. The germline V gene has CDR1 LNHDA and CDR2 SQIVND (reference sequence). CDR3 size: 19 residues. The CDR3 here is CASRWTSPVPGYSNQPQHF. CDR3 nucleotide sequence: TGTGCCAGCCGATGGACCTCCCCGGTCCCGGGGTATAGCAATCAGCCCCAGCATTTT.

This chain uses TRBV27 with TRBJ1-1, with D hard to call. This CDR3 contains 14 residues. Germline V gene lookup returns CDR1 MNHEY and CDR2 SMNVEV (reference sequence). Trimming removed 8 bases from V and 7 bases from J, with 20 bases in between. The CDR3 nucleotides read TGTGCCAGCCTTACCTTCAACGGACCCGATGAAGCTTTCTTT. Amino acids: CASLTFNGPDEAFF.

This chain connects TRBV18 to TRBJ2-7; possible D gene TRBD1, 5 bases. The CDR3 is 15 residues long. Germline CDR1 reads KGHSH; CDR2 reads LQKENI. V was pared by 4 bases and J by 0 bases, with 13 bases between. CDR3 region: CASSRTTVSSYEQYF. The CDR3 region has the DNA TGTGCCAGCTCACGGACGACAGTTTCCTCCTACGAGCAGTACTTC.